Each of the 4 T cell receptor beta chains below was sequenced from the same sample in a study of CD8 T cells in Susac syndrome. Reverse transcription of roughly 0.5 to 1 ug RNA was performed with random hexamers. TCRdb reanalysed the immunoSEQ multiplex PCR reads using MiXCR and keeps one entry per CDR3 protein. The sample consists of about 200,000 distinct CDR3 sequences, around 95% of them appearing once. Sequenced material: CD4+ T cells from PBMCs. The receptors originated from a human donor with multiple sclerosis.

This clonotype came up once. The V call is TRBV15, the J call TRBJ1-5; D call uncertain. The CDR3 is 17 amino acids. Looked up from germline, CDR1 is LNHNV and CDR2 is YYDKDF (reference sequence). V shed 0 bases and J shed 3 bases, with 15 bases lying between them. Here the CDR3 reads CATSRDGSAPDNQPQHF. The CDR3 nucleotides are TGTGCCACCAGCAGAGACGGGTCAGCCCCTGACAATCAGCCCCAGCATTTT.

This chain links TRBV29-1 with TRBJ1-2; no reliable D call. Germline V gene sequence: CDR1 SQVTM, CDR2 ANQGSEA. This CDR3 comprises 12 residues. The germline V and J ends were trimmed by 2 bases and 4 bases, with 8 bases remaining between them. CDR3 residues: CSVEWTPYGYTF. The CDR3 nucleotides are TGCAGCGTTGAATGGACCCCCTATGGCTACACCTTC.

V usage is TRBV5-1 and J usage is TRBJ2-1; possible D gene TRBD2, 6 bases. CDR3 length equals 14 residues. V was trimmed by 3 bases and J by 4 bases, leaving 11 bases between them. CDR1 and CDR2 from the germline V gene are SGHRS and YFSETQ. As DNA, the CDR3 is TGCGCCAGCAGCTCCGGGGAGGCGTACAATGAGCAGTTCTTC. Protein sequence: CASSSGEAYNEQFF.

The genes are TRBV30 and TRBJ2-3, with D perhaps matching TRBD1 or TRBD2 (6 bases each). This CDR3 comprises 12 residues. V was clipped by 5 bases and J by 3 bases, with 9 bases between them. Germline V gene sequence: CDR1 GTSNPN, CDR2 SVGIG (reference sequence). Here the CDR3 reads CAWGGGTDTQYF. CDR3 DNA: TGTGCCTGGGGAGGGGGTACAGATACGCAGTATTTT.